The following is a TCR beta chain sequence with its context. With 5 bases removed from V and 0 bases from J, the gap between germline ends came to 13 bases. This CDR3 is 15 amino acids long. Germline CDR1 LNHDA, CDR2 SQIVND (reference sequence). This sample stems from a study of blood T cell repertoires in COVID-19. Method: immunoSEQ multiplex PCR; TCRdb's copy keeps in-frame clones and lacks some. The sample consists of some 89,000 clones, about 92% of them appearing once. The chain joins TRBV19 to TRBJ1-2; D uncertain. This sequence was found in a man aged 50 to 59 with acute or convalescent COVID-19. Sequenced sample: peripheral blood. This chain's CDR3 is CASSFNTAPNYGYTF. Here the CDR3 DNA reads TGTGCCAGTAGTTTCAATACAGCACCTAACTATGGCTACACCTTC.